The 6 T cell receptor beta chains below come from one sample, sequenced in a study of vaccination effects on CD4 cells after COVID-19 (dated by TCRdb to about 2022). The ViraFEST assay stimulated PBMC with viral peptide pools and then used TCR sequencing to identify antigen-specific CD4+ T cell clonotypes by expansion. After approximately 11 days of culture, CD4+ T cells were isolated with the EasySep CD4+ T cell isolation kit. Two doses of either the BNT162b2 or the mRNA-1273 mRNA SARS-CoV-2 vaccine were administered to participants. Libraries were made using the immunoSEQ multiplex PCR assay. This immuneACCESS table, as held by TCRdb, lists in-frame sequences with V and J called but not all clones. Of the missing ones, under half trace to an unresolved V gene in checked studies; the others have no known cause. The sample yields about 81,000 clones; about three quarters were counted once. Around 1% of the sample goes to the ten largest clones.

No antigen has been assigned to these receptors. Sequencing was performed on CD4+ T cells from PBMCs cultured with HCoV-OC43 spike peptides, taken after COVID-19 vaccination. Explained via the paper, the cell subset or site label denotes: HCoV-OC43 spike overlapping peptide pool stimulation. Receptor source: a human donor who received a COVID-19 vaccine.

This clone came up a few times. The CDR3 region is CATSDSGTGKPQHF. CDR3 in DNA: TGTGCCACCAGTGATTCCGGGACAGGGAAGCCCCAGCATTTT. The chain combines TRBV24-1 with TRBJ1-5; TRBD1 matches 9 bases. With 2 bases clipped from V and 8 bases from J, the junction kept 3 bases outside the gene matches. The CDR3 sequence is 14 residues long. Germline CDR1 KGHDR, CDR2 SFDVKD.

This chain uses TRBV2 with TRBJ2-4, with a possible D match to TRBD1 (6 bases). Germline lookup yields CDR1 SNHLY and CDR2 FYNNEI. This CDR3 has 14 amino acids. V was trimmed by 3 bases and J by 0 bases, leaving 6 bases between them. Here the CDR3 reads CASSDRGAKNIQYF. CDR3 coding DNA: TGTGCCAGCAGTGACAGGGGAGCCAAAAACATTCAGTACTTC.

CDR3 residues: CASSLARVTDTQYF. The CDR3 region has the DNA TGTGCCAGCAGCTTAGCGCGGGTCACAGATACGCAGTATTTT. V is TRBV7-9 and J is TRBJ2-3; a weak D match, TRBD2 (5 bases). Germline-derived CDR1 and CDR2 are SEHNR and FQNEAQ (reference sequence). Trimming stripped 0 bases from V and 2 bases from J, with 6 bases between. The CDR3 spans 14 residues.

The chain combines TRBV19 with TRBJ1-6; TRBD1 agrees at 7 bases. With 3 bases clipped from V and 9 bases from J, the junction kept 8 bases outside the gene matches. The CDR3 is 15 residues long. The germline V gene has CDR1 LNHDA and CDR2 SQIVND (reference sequence). The CDR3 reads CASSIKTGPGSPLHF. CDR3 DNA sequence: TGTGCCAGTAGTATTAAGACAGGGCCGGGTTCACCCCTCCACTTT.

This chain connects TRBV7-2 to TRBJ1-1, with 8 bases that match TRBD1. V lost 3 bases to trimming and J lost 5 bases; unmatched junction nucleotides: 8. This CDR3 region has 15 residues. CDR1 is SGHTA and CDR2 is FQGNSA in the germline V gene. CDR3 sequence (DNA): TGTGCCAGCAGCTTCCCGACAGGGGTAGGGACTGAAGCTTTCTTT. Its translation: CASSFPTGVGTEAFF.

The V gene is TRBV28, the J gene TRBJ1-1; the match to TRBD1 covers 7 bases. The CDR3 has 11 amino acids. After removal of 7 bases from V and 10 bases from J, the junction contained 6 bases not matched to a gene. Germline CDR1 and CDR2: MDHEN and SYDVKM. As DNA, the CDR3 is TGTGCCAGCACCTTGAACAGGGGAGCTTTCTTT. This translates into CASTLNRGAFF.